This TCR beta chain was captured in a study of CD8+CD57+ T cells in acquired aplastic anemia. This clonotype was seen many times. Its antigen is undetermined. Study-level points and caveats: Overlap between patients and controls comprised about 28 CD8+ CDR3 sequences.

The CDR3 spans 12 residues. Trimming removed 2 bases from V and 4 bases from J, with 4 bases in between. Germline V gene sequence: CDR1 SEHNR, CDR2 FQNEAQ (reference sequence). The template for TCR beta VDJ and CDR3 sequence profiling was genomic DNA. TCRdb reprocessed the reads via MiXCR and lists one record per CDR3 protein. The sample consists of 200,000 to 250,000 distinct CDR3 sequences, 34% of them appearing once. What was sequenced was sorted CD4+, CD8+, or CD8+CD57+ T cells (not recorded which) from PBMCs. The chain couples TRBV7-9 to TRBJ2-3; D is uncertain. The source is a human donor in good health, serving as a control. The CDR3 nucleotides are TGTGCCAGCAGCTTAAGCCCAGATACGCAGTATTTT. This sequence encodes CASSLSPDTQYF.